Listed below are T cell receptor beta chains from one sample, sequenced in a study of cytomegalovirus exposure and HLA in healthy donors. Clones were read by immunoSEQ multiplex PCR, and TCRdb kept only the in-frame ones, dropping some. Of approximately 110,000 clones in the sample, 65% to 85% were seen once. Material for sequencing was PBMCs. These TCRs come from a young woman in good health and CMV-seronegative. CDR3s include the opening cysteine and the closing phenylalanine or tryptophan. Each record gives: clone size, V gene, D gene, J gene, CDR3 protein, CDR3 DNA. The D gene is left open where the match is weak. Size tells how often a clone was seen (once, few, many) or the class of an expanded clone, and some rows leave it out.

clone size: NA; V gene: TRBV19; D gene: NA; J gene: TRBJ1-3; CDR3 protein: CASSTTAGDSGNTIYF; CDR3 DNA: TGTGCCAGTAGTACCACGGCAGGCGACTCTGGAAACACCATATATTTT
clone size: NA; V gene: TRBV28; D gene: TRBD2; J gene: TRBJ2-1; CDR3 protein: CASSGTSESSEQFF; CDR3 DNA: TGTGCCAGCAGTGGGACTAGCGAGTCCAGTGAGCAGTTCTTC
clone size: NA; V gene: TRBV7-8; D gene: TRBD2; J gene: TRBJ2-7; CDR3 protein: CASSSGTSYMGEQYF; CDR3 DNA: TGTGCCAGCAGCTCCGGGACTAGCTATATGGGCGAGCAGTACTTC
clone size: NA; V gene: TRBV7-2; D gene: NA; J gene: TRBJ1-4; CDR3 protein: CASSLDSTSAREKLFF; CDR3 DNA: TGTGCCAGCAGCTTAGATTCCACAAGCGCCCGCGAAAAACTGTTTTTT
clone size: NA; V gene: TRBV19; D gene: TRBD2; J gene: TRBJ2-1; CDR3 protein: CASSITGTSGVSSYNEQFF; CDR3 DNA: TGTGCCAGTAGTATAACCGGGACTAGCGGGGTTAGCTCCTACAATGAGCAGTTCTTC
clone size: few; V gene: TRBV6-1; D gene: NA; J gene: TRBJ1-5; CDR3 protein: CASLGGSRQPQHF; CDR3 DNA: TGTGCCAGCCTCGGAGGTTCCCGTCAGCCCCAGCATTTT
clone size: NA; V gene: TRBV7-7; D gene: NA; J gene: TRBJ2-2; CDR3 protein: CASSSSVVTGELFF; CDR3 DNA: TGTGCTAGCAGCTCGTCGGTCGTCACCGGGGAGCTGTTTTTT
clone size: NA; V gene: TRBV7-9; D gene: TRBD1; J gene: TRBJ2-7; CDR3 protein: CASSPTGGLYEQYF; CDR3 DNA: TGTGCCAGCAGCCCTACAGGGGGCCTCTACGAGCAGTACTTC
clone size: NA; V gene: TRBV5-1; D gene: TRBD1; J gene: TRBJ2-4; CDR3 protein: CASSLGQGGNIQYF; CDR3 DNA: TGCGCCAGCAGCTTAGGACAGGGGGGAAACATTCAGTACTTC
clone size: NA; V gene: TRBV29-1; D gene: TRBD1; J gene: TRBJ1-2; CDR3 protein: CSVGQGAYGYTF; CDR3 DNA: TGCAGCGTAGGACAGGGGGCCTATGGCTACACCTTC
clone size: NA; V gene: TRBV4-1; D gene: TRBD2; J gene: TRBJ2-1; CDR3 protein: CASSRGLAGSYNEQFF; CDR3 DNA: TGCGCCAGCAGCCGGGGACTAGCGGGAAGTTACAATGAGCAGTTCTTC